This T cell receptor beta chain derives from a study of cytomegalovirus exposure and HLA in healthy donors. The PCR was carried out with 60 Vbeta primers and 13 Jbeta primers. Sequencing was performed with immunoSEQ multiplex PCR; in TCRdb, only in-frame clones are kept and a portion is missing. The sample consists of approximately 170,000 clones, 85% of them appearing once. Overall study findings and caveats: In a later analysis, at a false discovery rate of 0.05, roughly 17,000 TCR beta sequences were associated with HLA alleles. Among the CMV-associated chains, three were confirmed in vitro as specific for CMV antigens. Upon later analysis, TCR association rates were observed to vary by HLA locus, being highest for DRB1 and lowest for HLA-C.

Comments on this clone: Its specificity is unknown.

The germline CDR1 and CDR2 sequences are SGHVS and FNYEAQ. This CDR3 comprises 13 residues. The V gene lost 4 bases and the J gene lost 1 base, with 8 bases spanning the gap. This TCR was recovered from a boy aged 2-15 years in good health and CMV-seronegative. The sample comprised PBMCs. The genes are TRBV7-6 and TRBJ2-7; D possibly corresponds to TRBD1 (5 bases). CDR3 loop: CASSSTESYEQYF. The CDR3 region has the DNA TGTGCCAGCAGCTCGACAGAGTCCTACGAGCAGTACTTC.